This T cell receptor (beta chain) was sequenced during a study of identical twins. This clonotype was detected ten times or more. V lost 8 bases and J lost 9, with 14 bases in between. The CDR3 runs 12 residues. Each CDR3 protein is one row after TCRdb ran MiXCR on the 5' RACE reads. The sample shows about 700,000 distinct CDR3 sequences, 6% to 6.5% of them seen only once. This receptor was identified in a man younger than 35 in good health. Sequenced input: naive T cells sorted from blood. The chain combines TRBV12-3 or TRBV12-4 with TRBJ2-1, with D possibly TRBD1 on 6 matching bases. The CDR3 loop is CASSSQGFEQFF. The CDR3 bases are TGTGCCAGCTCCTCACAGGGTTTTGAGCAGTTCTTC.